This T cell receptor beta chain was found in a study of patients and donors after allogeneic stem cell transplantation. TCRdb passed the RT-PCR reads through MiXCR, listing each CDR3 protein once. The sample holds over 150,000 distinct CDR3 sequences, roughly two fifths seen once. The trim removed 2 bases at V and 1 base at J, leaving 16 bases unmatched. The CDR3 loop spans 20 amino acids. Germline V gives CDR1 SGDLS, CDR2 YYNGEE. Sequencing used blood, either unsorted or a sorted T cell fraction (not recorded which). The sequence was obtained from a human donor who was either an allogeneic HSCT recipient or a stem cell or donor lymphocyte infusion donor (not recorded which). It is not recorded whose cells these are; they may come from a transplant donor. The chain carries TRBV9 and TRBJ2-3; 10 nucleotides agree with TRBD2. In DNA form, the CDR3 reads TGTGCCAGCAGCGTGCGAGCGGGAGGGCCCTCGTACGGTCGCACAGATACGCAGTATTTT. Protein sequence: CASSVRAGGPSYGRTDTQYF.